Below, 20 T cell receptor beta chains from the same sample are listed, as sequenced in a study of control samples from healthy donors and cancer patients. Assay used: immunoSEQ multiplex PCR; TCRdb lists only in-frame clones, some missing. The data contain about 85,000 clones, about nine tenths of them singletons. Sequenced: blood. The receptors here all came from a woman under 30 in good health.

This chain links TRBV6-5 with TRBJ1-4; no firm D call. Germline CDR1 and CDR2: MNHEY and SVGAGI. V lost 8 bases to trimming and J lost 0 bases, with 13 bases between them. The CDR3 is made up of 15 amino acids. The CDR3: CASGKDGPTNEKLFF. In DNA, the CDR3 is TGTGCCAGCGGAAAGGACGGACCAACTAATGAAAAACTGTTTTTT.

The chain links TRBV9 to TRBJ2-3; 9 positions agree with TRBD2. The CDR3 consists of 16 residues. The V gene's germline CDR1 is SGDLS and CDR2 YYNGEE. With V trimmed by 0 bases and J by 5 bases, 7 bases remained unmatched. CDR3 DNA sequence: TGTGCCAGCAGCGTAGCTTTGCGGGGGGGCGGAGATACGCAGTATTTT. Amino acids: CASSVALRGGGDTQYF.

This sequence joins TRBV9 and TRBJ1-6; D uncertain. Germline CDR1 and CDR2: SGDLS and YYNGEE. V was trimmed by 3 bases and J by 4 bases, leaving 8 bases between them. This CDR3 has 14 residues. This chain's CDR3 is CASSDTKYNSPLHF. The CDR3 DNA reads as TGTGCCAGCAGCGACACGAAGTATAATTCACCCCTCCACTTT.

The CDR3 DNA reads as TGTGCCAGCAGCGTGTCTAGCGGGGGGGAGTACGAGCAGTACTTC. Translation gives CASSVSSGGEYEQYF. V gene TRBV11-2 combines with J gene TRBJ2-7; 12 bases line up with TRBD2. The CDR3 spans 15 residues. Looked up from germline, CDR1 is SGHAT and CDR2 is FQNNGV. V lost 5 bases, J lost 4 bases, and 6 bases stayed unmatched.

J is TRBJ1-4 and V is TRBV10-3; D may be TRBD1 (6 bases). The V gene's germline CDR1 is ENHRY and CDR2 SYGVKD. V dropped 6 bases and J dropped 4 bases, with 18 bases sitting between them. CDR3 length equals 16 residues. In DNA form, the CDR3 reads TGTGCCATCAGGGAGGGCGGGGGGCGTGATAATGAAAAACTGTTTTTT. Its translation: CAIREGGGRDNEKLFF.

The genes are TRBV11-2 and TRBJ1-1, with 7 bases identical to TRBD1. The CDR3 runs to 15 residues. Germline V gene lookup returns CDR1 SGHAT and CDR2 FQNNGV. V lost 2 bases to trimming and J lost 1 base; unmatched junction nucleotides: 4. The CDR3 nucleotides are TGTGCCAGCAGCTTATGGAGGGGGCCGAACACTGAAGCTTTCTTT. The encoded protein is CASSLWRGPNTEAFF.

Only one count was recorded for this clone. The gene calls are TRBV6-5 and TRBJ2-3, with 8 bases lining up with TRBD1. Germline V CDR1 and CDR2: MNHEY, SVGAGI. The CDR3 is 14 amino acids. The junction had 2 bases not matched to a gene; V was cut back by 2 bases and J by 4 bases. CDR3 protein: CASSYDRGADTQYF. Here the CDR3 DNA reads TGTGCCAGCAGTTACGACAGGGGTGCAGATACGCAGTATTTT.

The chain combines TRBV27 with TRBJ1-1, with 7 bases matching TRBD1. This CDR3 region has 15 residues. The J segment lost 4 bases and the V segment lost 3 bases, leaving 8 bases of the junction unmatched. Germline assignment: CDR1 MNHEY and CDR2 SMNVEV (reference sequence). The CDR3 sequence is CASSFQTGLATEAFF. DNA for the CDR3: TGTGCCAGCAGTTTTCAGACAGGGTTGGCCACTGAAGCTTTCTTT.

The V gene is TRBV19, the J gene TRBJ1-3; no clear D. The CDR3 contains 15 residues. Germline assignment: CDR1 LNHDA and CDR2 SQIVND (reference sequence). V gave up 5 bases and J gave up 3 bases, with 14 bases separating them. The CDR3 sequence is CASSSSRTIGNTIYF. In DNA, the CDR3 is TGTGCCAGTAGTTCATCTAGGACGATTGGAAACACCATATATTTT.

This rearrangement joins TRBV6-5 to TRBJ2-6; D gene ambiguous. The CDR3 loop spans 16 amino acids. Germline CDR1 is MNHEY and CDR2 is SVGAGI. V lost 0 bases and J 4 bases, leaving 10 bases between the germline ends. CDR3 coding DNA: TGTGCCAGCAGTTACTCGTGGTCGACCGGGGCCAACGTCCTGACTTTC. Translated: CASSYSWSTGANVLTF.

This clone was detected only once. The V and J genes are TRBV6-6 and TRBJ1-3; D is possibly TRBD1 (6 bases). The ends were cut back, 5 bases at V and 4 bases at J, with 12 bases in the middle. There are 14 residues in the CDR3. Germline CDR1 and CDR2: MNHNY and SVGAGI (reference sequence). The CDR3 coding sequence is TGTGCCAGCAGTCCTCGGGACACAGGAAACACCATATATTTT. As protein: CASSPRDTGNTIYF.

The genes are TRBV5-4 and TRBJ2-7; 7 positions match TRBD2. CDR3 length: 15 amino acids. V shed 4 bases and J 3 bases; nucleotides not matched to a gene: 10. Germline V CDR1 and CDR2: SGHNT, YYREEE (reference sequence). The CDR3 reads CASSGYGTTIYEQYF. The DNA for the CDR3 is TGTGCCAGCAGCGGCTACGGGACTACTATCTACGAGCAGTACTTC.

This rearrangement joins TRBV7-6 to TRBJ2-2; 12 bases align to TRBD2. The germline V gene encodes CDR1 SGHVS and CDR2 FNYEAQ. V lost 3 bases and J lost 3; bases outside the gene matches: 5. The CDR3 contains 17 residues. The CDR3 bases are TGTGCCAGCAGCTTTCCTAGCGGGGGGGCCTACACCGGGGAGCTGTTTTTT. It is translated as CASSFPSGGAYTGELFF.

This chain joins TRBV5-1 and TRBJ2-3; TRBD1 aligns across 7 bases. There are 15 residues in the CDR3. V gave up 4 bases and J gave up 2 bases; unmatched junction bases: 7. Germline V gene data show CDR1 as SGHRS and CDR2 as YFSETQ. CDR3 DNA: TGCGCCAGCAGCGAAGGACAGGCCTACACAGATACGCAGTATTTT. Amino acids: CASSEGQAYTDTQYF.

The chain employs TRBV25-1 and TRBJ1-5; D is unclear. CDR3 size: 15 residues. V gave up 2 bases and J gave up 9 bases, with 17 bases separating them. CDR1 and CDR2 (germline): MGHDK, SYGVNS. CDR3 coding DNA: TGTGCCAGCAGTGAAGGCCTGACATCCCCTGGGCCCCAGCATTTT. Its protein product is CASSEGLTSPGPQHF.

J is TRBJ2-2 and V is TRBV12-3 or TRBV12-4; D not resolved. This CDR3 contains 12 residues. Trimming removed 5 bases from V and 0 bases from J, with 1 base in between. DNA of the CDR3: TGTGCCAGCAGTCCGAACACCGGGGAGCTGTTTTTT. Translation: CASSPNTGELFF.

The CDR3 loop is CASSIASGDTYNEQFF. The DNA of the CDR3 is TGTGCCAGTAGTATTGCTAGCGGGGATACCTACAATGAGCAGTTCTTC. The V and J genes are TRBV19 and TRBJ2-1; 9 bases fit TRBD2. J lost 2 bases, V lost 3 bases, and 5 bases had no gene match. The CDR3 spans 16 residues. Germline V lookup: CDR1 LNHDA, CDR2 SQIVND (reference sequence).

The chain employs TRBV7-8 and TRBJ2-3, with 10 bases identical to TRBD2. The length of the CDR3 is 16 residues. Germline values: CDR1 SGHVS, CDR2 FQNEAQ. The V gene end was trimmed by 8 bases and the J gene end by 3 bases; junction bases not matched to a gene: 11. This chain's CDR3 is CASHLSGGPSTDTQYF. In DNA form, the CDR3 reads TGTGCCAGCCACCTTAGCGGGGGGCCATCTACAGATACGCAGTATTTT.

V gene TRBV6-4 combines with J gene TRBJ2-2, with TRBD1 matching 7 bases. Germline values: CDR1 MRHNA, CDR2 SNTAGT. The CDR3 loop spans 15 amino acids. Trimming cost V 6 bases and J 4 bases; bases outside gene matches: 8. The CDR3 protein is CASRTEAGGTGELFF. The CDR3 region has the DNA TGTGCCAGCAGGACGGAGGCAGGGGGCACCGGGGAGCTGTTTTTT.

The V call is TRBV4-1, the J call TRBJ1-2; tentative D call: TRBD1 (5 bases). The V end lost 4 bases, the J end lost 6 bases, and 24 bases lay between the germline ends. The CDR3 is 17 amino acids. Looked up from germline, CDR1 is MGHRA and CDR2 is YSYEKL. DNA of the CDR3: TGCGCCAGCAGCCCCCGCTATACAGGAGGCAACCCTAATGGCTACACCTTC. It is translated as CASSPRYTGGNPNGYTF.